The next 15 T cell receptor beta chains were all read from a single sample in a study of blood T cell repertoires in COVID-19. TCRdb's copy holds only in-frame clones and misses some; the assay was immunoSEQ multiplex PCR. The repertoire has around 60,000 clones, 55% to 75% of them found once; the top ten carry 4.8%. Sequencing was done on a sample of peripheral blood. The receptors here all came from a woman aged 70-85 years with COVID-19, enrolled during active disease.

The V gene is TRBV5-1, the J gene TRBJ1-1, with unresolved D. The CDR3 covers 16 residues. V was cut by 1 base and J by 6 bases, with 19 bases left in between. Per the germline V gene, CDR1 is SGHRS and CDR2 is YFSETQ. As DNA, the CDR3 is TGCGCCAGCAGCTTGTACGATCCGGAGAATCTGGCTGAAGCTTTCTTT. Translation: CASSLYDPENLAEAFF.

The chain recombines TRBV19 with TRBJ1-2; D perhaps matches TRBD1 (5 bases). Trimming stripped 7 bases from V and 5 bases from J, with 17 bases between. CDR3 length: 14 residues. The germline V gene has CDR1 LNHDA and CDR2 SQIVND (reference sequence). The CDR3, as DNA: TGTGCCAGTACGCCGGGGGAGGGAGCTTATGGCTACACCTTC. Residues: CASTPGEGAYGYTF.

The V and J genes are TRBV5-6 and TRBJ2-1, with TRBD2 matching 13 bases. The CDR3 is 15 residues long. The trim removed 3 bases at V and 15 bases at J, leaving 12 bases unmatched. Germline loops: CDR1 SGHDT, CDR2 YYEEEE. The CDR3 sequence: CASSWRTSGGGESFF. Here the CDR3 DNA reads TGTGCCAGCAGCTGGAGGACTAGCGGGGGAGGGGAGTCGTTCTTC.

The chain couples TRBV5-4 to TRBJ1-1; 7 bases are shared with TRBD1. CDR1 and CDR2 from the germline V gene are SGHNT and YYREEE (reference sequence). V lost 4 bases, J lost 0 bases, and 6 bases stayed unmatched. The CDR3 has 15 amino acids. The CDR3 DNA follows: TGTGCCAGCAGCCCGACGGGACAGTTGAACACTGAAGCTTTCTTT. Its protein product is CASSPTGQLNTEAFF.

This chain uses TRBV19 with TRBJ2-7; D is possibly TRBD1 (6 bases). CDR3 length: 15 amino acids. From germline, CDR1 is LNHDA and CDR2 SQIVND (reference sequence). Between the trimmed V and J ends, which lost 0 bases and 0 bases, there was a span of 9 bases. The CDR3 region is CASSIDWGPSYEQYF. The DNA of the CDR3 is TGTGCCAGTAGTATAGATTGGGGGCCCTCCTACGAGCAGTACTTC.

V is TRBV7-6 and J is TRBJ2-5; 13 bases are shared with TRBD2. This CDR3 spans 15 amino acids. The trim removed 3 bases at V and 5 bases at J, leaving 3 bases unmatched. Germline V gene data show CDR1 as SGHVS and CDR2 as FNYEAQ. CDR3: CASSLTSGRMETQYF. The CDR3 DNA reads TGTGCCAGCAGCTTGACTAGCGGGAGGATGGAGACCCAGTACTTC.

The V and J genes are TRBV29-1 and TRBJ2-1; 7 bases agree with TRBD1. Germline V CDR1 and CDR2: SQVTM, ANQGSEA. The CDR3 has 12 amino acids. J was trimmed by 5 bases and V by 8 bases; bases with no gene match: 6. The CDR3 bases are TGCAGCTTTTGGGACAGCAACAATGAGCAGTTCTTC. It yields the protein CSFWDSNNEQFF.

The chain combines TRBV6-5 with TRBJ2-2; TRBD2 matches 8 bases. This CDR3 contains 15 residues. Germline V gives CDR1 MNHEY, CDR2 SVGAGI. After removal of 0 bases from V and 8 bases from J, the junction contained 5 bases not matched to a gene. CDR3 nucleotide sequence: TGTGCCAGCAGTTACTCAGGGACTAGGGAAGGGGAGCTGTTTTTT. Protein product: CASSYSGTREGELFF.

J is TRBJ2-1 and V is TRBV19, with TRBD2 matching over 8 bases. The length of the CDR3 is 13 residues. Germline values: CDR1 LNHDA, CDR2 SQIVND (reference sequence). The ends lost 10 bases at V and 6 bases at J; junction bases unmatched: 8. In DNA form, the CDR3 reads TGTGCCACCAACCCGGGACTAGGCAATGAGCAGTTCTTC. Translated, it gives CATNPGLGNEQFF.

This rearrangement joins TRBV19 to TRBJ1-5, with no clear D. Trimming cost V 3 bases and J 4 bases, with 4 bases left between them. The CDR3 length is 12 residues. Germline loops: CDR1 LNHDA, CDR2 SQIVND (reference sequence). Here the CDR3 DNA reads TGTGCCAGTAGTATCAAAAATCAGCCCCAGCATTTT. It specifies CASSIKNQPQHF.

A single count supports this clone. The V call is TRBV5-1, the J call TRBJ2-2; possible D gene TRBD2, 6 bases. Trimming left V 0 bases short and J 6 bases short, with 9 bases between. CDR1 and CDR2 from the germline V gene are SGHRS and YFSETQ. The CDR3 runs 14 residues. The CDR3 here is CASSLEGGPGELFF. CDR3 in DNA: TGCGCCAGCAGCTTGGAGGGAGGCCCCGGGGAGCTGTTTTTT.

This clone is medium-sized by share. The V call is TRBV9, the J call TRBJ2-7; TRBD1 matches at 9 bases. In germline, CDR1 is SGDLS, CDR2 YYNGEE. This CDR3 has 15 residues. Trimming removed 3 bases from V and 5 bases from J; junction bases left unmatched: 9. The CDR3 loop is CASSEGTGMSDEQYF. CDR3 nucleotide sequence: TGTGCCAGCAGCGAGGGGACAGGGATGAGCGACGAGCAGTACTTC.

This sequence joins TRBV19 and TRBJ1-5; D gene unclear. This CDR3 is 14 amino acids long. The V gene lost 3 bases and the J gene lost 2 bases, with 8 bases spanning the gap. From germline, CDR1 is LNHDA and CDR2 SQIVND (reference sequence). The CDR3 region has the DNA TGTGCCAGTAGTATTCCCACAGGCAATCAGCCCCAGCATTTT. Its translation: CASSIPTGNQPQHF.

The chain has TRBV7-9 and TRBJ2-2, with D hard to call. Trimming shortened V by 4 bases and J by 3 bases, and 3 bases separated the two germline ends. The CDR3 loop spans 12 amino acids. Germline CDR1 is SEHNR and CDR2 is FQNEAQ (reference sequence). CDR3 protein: CASSSYTGELFF. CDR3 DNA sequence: TGTGCCAGCAGCTCCTACACCGGGGAGCTGTTTTTT.

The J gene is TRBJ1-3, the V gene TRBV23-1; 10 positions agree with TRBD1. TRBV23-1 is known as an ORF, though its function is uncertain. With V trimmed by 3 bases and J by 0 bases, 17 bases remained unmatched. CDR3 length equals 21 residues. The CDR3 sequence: CASSQYIPGQGFWSSGNTIYF. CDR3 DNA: TGCGCCAGCAGTCAGTACATTCCGGGACAGGGGTTTTGGAGCTCTGGAAACACCATATATTTT.